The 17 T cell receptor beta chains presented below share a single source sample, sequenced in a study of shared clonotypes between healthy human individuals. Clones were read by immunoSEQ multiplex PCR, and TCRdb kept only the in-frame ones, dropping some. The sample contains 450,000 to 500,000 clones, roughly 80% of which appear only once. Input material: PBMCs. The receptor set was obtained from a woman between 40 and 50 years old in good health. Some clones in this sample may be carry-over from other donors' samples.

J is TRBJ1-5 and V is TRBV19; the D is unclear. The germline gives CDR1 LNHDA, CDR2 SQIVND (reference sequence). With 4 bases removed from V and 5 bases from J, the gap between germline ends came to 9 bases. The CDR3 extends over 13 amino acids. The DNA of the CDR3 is TGTGCCAGTAGTAATGAACGATATCAGCCCCAGCATTTT. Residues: CASSNERYQPQHF.

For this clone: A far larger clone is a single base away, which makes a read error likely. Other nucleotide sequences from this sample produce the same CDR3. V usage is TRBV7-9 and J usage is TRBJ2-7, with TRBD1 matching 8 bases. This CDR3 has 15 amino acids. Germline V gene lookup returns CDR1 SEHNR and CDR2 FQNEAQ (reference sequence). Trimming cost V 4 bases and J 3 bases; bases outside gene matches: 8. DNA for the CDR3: TGTGCCAGCAGCTACCCGGGACAGGCTAACTACGAGCAGTACTTC. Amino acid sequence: CASSYPGQANYEQYF.

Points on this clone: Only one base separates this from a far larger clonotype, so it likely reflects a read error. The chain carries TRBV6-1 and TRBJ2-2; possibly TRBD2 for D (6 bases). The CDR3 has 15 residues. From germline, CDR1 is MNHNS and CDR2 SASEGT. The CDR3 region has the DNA TGTGCCAGCAGTGAAGAAGAAGGAAACACCGGGGGGCTGTTTTTT. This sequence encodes CASSEEEGNTGGLFF.

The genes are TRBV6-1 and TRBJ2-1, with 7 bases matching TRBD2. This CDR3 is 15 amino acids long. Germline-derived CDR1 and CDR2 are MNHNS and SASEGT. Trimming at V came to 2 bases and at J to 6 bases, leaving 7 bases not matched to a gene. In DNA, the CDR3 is TGTGCCAGCAGTGAATGGGGGGGAGGATTCAATGAGCAGTTCTTC. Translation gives CASSEWGGGFNEQFF.

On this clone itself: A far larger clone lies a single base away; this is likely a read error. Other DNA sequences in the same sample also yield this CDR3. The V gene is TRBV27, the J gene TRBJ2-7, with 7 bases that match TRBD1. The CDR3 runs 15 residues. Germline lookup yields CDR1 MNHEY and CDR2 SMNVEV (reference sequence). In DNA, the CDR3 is TGTGCCAGCAGCCAGGGGACAGCCTTTTCCTATGAGCAGTACTTC. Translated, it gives CASSQGTAFSYEQYF.

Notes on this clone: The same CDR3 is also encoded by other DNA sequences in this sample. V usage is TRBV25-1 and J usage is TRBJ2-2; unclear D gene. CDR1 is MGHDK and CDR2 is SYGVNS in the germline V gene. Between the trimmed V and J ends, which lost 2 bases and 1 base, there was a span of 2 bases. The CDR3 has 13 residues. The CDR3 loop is CASSERNTGELFF. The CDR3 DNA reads TGTGCCAGCAGTGAAAGGAACACCGGGGAGCTGTTTTTT. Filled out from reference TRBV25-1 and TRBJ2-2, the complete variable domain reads EADIYQTPRYLVIGTGKKITLECSQTMGHDKMYWYQQDPGMELHLIHYSYGVNSTEKGDLSSESTVSRIRTEHFPLTLESARPSHTSQYLCASSERNTGELFFGEGSRLTVL.

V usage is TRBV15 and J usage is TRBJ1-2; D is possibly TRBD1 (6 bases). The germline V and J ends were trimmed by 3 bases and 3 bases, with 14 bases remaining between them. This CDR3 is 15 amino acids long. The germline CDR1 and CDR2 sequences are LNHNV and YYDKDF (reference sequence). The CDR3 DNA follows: TGTGCCACCAGCAGTCCCACCCAGGGGCACTATGGCTACACCTTC. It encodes CATSSPTQGHYGYTF.

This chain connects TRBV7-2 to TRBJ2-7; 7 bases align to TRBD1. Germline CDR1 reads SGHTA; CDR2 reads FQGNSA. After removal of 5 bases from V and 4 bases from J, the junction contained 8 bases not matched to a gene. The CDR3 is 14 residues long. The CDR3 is CASSQRQGPYEQYF. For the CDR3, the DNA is TGTGCCAGCAGCCAACGACAGGGACCATACGAGCAGTACTTC.

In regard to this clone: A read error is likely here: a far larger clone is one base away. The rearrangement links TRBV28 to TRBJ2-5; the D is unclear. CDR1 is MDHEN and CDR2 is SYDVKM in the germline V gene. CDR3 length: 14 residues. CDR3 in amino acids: CASSLGIHQDTQYF. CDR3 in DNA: TGTGCCAGCAGTCTAGGGATACACCAAGATACCCAGTACTTC.

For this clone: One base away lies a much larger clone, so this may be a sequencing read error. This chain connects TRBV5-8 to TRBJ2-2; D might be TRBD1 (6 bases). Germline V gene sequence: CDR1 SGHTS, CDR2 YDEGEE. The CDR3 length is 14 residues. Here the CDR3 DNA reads TGTGCCAGCAGCACAGGGTTGGTCACCAGGGAGCTGTTTTTT. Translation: CASSTGLVTRELFF. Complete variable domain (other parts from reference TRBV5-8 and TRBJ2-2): EAGVTQSPTHLIKTRGQQATLRCSPISGHTSVYWYQQALGLGLQFLLWYDEGEERNRGNFPPRFSGRQFPNYSSELNVNALELEDSALYLCASSTGLVTRELFFGEGSRLTVL.

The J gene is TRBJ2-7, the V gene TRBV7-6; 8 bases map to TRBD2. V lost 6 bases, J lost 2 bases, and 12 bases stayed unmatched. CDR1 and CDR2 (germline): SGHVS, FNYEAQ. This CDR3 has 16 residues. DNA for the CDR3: TGTGCCAGCAGACCCCAACCGGGACTAGAAACCTACGAGCAGTACTTC. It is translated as CASRPQPGLETYEQYF.

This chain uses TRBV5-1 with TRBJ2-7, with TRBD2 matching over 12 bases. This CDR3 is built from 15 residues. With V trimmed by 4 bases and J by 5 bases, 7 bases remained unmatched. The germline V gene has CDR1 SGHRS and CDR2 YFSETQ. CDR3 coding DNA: TGCGCCAGCAGCAAACAGAGACTAGCGGGAGACGAGCAGTACTTC. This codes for CASSKQRLAGDEQYF.

The DNA for the CDR3 is TGTGCCAGCAGCGTCTTGGGGTATCGGGACTATGGCTACACCTTC. It codes for CASSVLGYRDYGYTF. The chain has TRBV9 and TRBJ1-2; D remains unclear. The V end was cut by 2 bases, the J end by 3 bases, with 14 bases between. The CDR3 has 15 residues. Germline V gene lookup returns CDR1 SGDLS and CDR2 YYNGEE.

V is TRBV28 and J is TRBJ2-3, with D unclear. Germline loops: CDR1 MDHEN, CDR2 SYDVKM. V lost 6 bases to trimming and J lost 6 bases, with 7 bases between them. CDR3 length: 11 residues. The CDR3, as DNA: TGTGCCAGCAGGTTGGTTGATACGCAGTATTTT. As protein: CASRLVDTQYF.

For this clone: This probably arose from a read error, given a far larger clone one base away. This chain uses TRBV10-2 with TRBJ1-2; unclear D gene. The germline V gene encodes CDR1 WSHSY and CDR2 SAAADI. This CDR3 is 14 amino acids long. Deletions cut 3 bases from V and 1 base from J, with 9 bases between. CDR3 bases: TGCGCCAGCAGTGAAATGGTCTTTAACTATGGCTACACCTTC. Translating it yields CASSEMVFNYGYTF.

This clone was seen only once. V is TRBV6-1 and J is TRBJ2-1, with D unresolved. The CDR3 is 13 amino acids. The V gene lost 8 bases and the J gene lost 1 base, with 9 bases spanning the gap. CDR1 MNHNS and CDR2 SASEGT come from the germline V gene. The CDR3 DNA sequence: TGTGCCAGCGAAACCGTATCCTACAATGAGCAGTTCTTC. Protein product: CASETVSYNEQFF.

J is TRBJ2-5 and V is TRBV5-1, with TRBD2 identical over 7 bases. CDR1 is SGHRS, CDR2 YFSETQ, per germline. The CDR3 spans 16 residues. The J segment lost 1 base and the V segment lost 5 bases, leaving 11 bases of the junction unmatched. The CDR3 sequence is CASSSGGGEGQETQYF. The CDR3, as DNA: TGCGCCAGCAGTTCGGGAGGAGGGGAGGGCCAAGAGACCCAGTACTTC.